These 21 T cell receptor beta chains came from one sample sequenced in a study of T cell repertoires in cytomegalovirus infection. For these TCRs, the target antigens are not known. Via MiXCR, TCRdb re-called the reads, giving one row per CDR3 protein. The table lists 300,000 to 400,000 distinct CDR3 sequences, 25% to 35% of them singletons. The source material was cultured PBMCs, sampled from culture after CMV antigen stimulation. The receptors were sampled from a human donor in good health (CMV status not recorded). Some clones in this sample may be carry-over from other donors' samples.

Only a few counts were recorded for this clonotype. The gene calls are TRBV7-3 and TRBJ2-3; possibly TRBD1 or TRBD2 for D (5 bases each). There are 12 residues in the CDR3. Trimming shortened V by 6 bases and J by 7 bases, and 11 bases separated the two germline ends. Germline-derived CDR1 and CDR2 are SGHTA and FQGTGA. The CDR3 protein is CASSPEGNTQYF. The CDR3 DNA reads TGTGCCAGCAGTCCTGAGGGGAATACGCAGTATTTT.

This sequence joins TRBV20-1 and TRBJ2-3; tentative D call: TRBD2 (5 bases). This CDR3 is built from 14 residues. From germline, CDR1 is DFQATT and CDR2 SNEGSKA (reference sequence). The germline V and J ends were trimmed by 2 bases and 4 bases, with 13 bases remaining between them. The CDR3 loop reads CSARSYGNADTQYF. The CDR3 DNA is TGCAGTGCTAGATCGTACGGGAACGCAGATACGCAGTATTTT.

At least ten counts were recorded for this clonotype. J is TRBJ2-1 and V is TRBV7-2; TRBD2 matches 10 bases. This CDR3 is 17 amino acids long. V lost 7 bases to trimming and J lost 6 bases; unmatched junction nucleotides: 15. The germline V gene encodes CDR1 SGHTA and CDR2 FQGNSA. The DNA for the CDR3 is TGTGCCAGCAACCCTGGGTGGCTAGCGGGAGTCACCAATGAGCAGTTCTTC. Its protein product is CASNPGWLAGVTNEQFF.

The CDR3: CASTSLLAGWDTGELFF. The CDR3, as DNA: TGTGCCAGTACATCTTTACTAGCGGGATGGGACACCGGGGAGCTGTTTTTT. The chain is built from TRBV19 and TRBJ2-2; TRBD2 aligns across 10 bases. The CDR3 consists of 17 residues. Germline lookup yields CDR1 LNHDA and CDR2 SQIVND (reference sequence). With 7 bases clipped from V and 3 bases from J, the junction kept 11 bases outside the gene matches.

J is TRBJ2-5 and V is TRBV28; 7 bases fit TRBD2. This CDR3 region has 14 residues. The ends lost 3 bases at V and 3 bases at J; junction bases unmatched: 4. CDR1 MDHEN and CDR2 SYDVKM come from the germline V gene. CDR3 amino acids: CASSFSLAEETQYF. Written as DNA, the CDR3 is TGTGCCAGCAGTTTTAGTCTAGCGGAAGAGACCCAGTACTTC.

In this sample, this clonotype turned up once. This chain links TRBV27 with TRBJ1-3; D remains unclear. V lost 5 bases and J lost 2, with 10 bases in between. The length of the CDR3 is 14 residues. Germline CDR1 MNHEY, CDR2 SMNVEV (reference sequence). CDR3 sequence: CASSSLGTGNTIYF. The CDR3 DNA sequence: TGTGCCAGCAGTAGTCTGGGGACTGGAAACACCATATATTTT.

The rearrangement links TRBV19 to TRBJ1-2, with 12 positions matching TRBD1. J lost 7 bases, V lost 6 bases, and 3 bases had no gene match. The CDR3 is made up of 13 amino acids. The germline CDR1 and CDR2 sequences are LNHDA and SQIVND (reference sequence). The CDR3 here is CASRAGQGAGYTF. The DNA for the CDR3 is TGTGCCAGTAGAGCGGGACAGGGGGCTGGCTACACCTTC.

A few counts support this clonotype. CDR3 residues: CAISASSTDTQYF. The CDR3 DNA follows: TGTGCCATCAGCGCGTCATCGACAGATACGCAGTATTTT. The chain has TRBV10-3 and TRBJ2-3; D is undetermined. This CDR3 is 13 amino acids long. V was clipped by 6 bases and J by 3 bases, with 10 bases between them. The germline V gene has CDR1 ENHRY and CDR2 SYGVKD.

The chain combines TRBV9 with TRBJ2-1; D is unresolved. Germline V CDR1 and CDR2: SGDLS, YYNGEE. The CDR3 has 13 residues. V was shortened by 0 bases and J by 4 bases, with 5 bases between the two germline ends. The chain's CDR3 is CASSVERYNEQFF. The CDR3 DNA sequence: TGTGCCAGCAGCGTAGAGCGTTACAATGAGCAGTTCTTC. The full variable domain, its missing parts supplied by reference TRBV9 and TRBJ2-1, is DSGVTQTPKHLITATGQRVTLRCSPRSGDLSVYWYQQSLDQGLQFLIQYYNGEERAKGNILERFSAQQFPDLHSELNLSSLELGDSALYFCASSVERYNEQFFGPGTRLTVL.

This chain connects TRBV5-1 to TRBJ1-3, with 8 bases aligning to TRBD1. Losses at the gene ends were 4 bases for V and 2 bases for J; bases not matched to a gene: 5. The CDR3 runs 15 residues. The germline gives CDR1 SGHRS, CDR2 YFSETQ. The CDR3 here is CASSITGGAGNTIYF. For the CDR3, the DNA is TGCGCCAGCAGCATTACAGGGGGGGCTGGAAACACCATATATTTT. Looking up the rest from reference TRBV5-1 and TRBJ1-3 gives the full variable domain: KAGVTQTPRYLIKTRGQQVTLSCSPISGHRSVSWYQQTPGQGLQFLFEYFSETQRNKGNFPGRFSGRQFSNSRSEMNVSTLELGDSALYLCASSITGGAGNTIYFGEGSWLTVV.

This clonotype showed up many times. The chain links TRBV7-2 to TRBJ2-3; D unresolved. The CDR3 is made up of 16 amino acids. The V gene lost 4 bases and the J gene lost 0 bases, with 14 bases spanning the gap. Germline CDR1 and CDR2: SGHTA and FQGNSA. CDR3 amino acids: CASSSPREPSTDTQYF. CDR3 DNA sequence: TGTGCCAGCAGCTCCCCACGAGAACCTAGCACAGATACGCAGTATTTT.

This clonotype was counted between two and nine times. CDR3 region: CASSVGIGASGGMQFF. DNA of the CDR3: TGTGCCAGCAGCGTAGGTATAGGGGCTAGCGGGGGGATGCAGTTCTTC. The chain joins TRBV9 to TRBJ2-1; 11 bases are shared with TRBD2. After removal of 0 bases from V and 12 bases from J, the junction contained 11 bases not matched to a gene. CDR3 length: 16 amino acids. Germline CDR1 is SGDLS and CDR2 is YYNGEE. Filled out from reference TRBV9 and TRBJ2-1, the complete variable domain reads DSGVTQTPKHLITATGQRVTLRCSPRSGDLSVYWYQQSLDQGLQFLIQYYNGEERAKGNILERFSAQQFPDLHSELNLSSLELGDSALYFCASSVGIGASGGMQFFGPGTRLTVL.

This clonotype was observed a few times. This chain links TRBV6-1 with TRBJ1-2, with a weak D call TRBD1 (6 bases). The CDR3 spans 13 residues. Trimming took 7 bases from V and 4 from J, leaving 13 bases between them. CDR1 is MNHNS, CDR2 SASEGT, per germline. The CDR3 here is CASNFGQPYGYTF. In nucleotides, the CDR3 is TGTGCCAGCAATTTTGGACAGCCCTATGGCTACACCTTC.

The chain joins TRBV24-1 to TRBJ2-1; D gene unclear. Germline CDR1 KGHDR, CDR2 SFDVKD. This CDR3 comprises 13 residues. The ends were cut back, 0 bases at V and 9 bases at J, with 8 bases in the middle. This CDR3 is CATSDLGLGEQFF. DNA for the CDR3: TGTGCCACCAGTGATTTGGGCCTGGGTGAGCAGTTCTTC.

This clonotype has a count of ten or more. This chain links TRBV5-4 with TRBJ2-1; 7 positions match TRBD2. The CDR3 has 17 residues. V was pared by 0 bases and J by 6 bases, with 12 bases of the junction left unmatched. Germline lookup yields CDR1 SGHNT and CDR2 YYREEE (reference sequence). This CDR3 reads CASSLEFRGEGSNEQFF. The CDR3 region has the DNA TGTGCCAGCAGCTTGGAGTTCCGCGGGGAGGGGTCCAATGAGCAGTTCTTC.

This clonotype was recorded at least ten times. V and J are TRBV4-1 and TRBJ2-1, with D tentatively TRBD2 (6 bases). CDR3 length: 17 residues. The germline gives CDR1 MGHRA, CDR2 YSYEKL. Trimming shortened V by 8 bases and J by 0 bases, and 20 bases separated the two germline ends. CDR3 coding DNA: TGCGCCAGCGGTGGATGGGACGGGAGAGACTCCTACAATGAGCAGTTCTTC. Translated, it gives CASGGWDGRDSYNEQFF.

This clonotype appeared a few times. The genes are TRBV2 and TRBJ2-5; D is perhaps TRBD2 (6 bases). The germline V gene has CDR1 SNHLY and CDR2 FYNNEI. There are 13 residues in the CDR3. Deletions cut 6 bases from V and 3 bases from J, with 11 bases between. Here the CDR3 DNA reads TGTGCCAGCAGCCCCGGGAGTAAAGAGACCCAGTACTTC. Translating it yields CASSPGSKETQYF.

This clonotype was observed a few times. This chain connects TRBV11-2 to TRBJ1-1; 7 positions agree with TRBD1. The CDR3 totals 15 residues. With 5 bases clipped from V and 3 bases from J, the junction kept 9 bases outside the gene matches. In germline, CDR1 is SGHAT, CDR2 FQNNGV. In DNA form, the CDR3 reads TGTGCCAGCAGCACCGGCAGGGGGGGCCACACTGAAGCTTTCTTT. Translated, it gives CASSTGRGGHTEAFF.

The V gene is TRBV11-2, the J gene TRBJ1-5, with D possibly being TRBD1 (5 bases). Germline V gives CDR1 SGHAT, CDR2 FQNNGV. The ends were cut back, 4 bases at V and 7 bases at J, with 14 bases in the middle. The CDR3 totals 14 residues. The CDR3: CASSWAGSGQPQHF. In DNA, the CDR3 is TGTGCCAGCAGCTGGGCGGGGTCAGGGCAGCCCCAGCATTTT.

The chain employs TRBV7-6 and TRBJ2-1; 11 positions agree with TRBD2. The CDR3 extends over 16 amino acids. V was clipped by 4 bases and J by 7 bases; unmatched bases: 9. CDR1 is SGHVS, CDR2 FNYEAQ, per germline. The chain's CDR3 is CASSSLAGGPENEQFF. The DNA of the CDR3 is TGTGCCAGCAGCTCCTTAGCGGGAGGGCCGGAAAATGAGCAGTTCTTC.

As DNA, the CDR3 is TGTGCCAGCAGCACGACAGGGGGCGCGTACGAGCAGTACTTC. Its protein product is CASSTTGGAYEQYF. V usage is TRBV7-6 and J usage is TRBJ2-7; 10 bases map to TRBD1. The CDR3 is 14 residues long. Trimming cost V 5 bases and J 4 bases; bases outside gene matches: 5. Germline assignment: CDR1 SGHVS and CDR2 FNYEAQ.